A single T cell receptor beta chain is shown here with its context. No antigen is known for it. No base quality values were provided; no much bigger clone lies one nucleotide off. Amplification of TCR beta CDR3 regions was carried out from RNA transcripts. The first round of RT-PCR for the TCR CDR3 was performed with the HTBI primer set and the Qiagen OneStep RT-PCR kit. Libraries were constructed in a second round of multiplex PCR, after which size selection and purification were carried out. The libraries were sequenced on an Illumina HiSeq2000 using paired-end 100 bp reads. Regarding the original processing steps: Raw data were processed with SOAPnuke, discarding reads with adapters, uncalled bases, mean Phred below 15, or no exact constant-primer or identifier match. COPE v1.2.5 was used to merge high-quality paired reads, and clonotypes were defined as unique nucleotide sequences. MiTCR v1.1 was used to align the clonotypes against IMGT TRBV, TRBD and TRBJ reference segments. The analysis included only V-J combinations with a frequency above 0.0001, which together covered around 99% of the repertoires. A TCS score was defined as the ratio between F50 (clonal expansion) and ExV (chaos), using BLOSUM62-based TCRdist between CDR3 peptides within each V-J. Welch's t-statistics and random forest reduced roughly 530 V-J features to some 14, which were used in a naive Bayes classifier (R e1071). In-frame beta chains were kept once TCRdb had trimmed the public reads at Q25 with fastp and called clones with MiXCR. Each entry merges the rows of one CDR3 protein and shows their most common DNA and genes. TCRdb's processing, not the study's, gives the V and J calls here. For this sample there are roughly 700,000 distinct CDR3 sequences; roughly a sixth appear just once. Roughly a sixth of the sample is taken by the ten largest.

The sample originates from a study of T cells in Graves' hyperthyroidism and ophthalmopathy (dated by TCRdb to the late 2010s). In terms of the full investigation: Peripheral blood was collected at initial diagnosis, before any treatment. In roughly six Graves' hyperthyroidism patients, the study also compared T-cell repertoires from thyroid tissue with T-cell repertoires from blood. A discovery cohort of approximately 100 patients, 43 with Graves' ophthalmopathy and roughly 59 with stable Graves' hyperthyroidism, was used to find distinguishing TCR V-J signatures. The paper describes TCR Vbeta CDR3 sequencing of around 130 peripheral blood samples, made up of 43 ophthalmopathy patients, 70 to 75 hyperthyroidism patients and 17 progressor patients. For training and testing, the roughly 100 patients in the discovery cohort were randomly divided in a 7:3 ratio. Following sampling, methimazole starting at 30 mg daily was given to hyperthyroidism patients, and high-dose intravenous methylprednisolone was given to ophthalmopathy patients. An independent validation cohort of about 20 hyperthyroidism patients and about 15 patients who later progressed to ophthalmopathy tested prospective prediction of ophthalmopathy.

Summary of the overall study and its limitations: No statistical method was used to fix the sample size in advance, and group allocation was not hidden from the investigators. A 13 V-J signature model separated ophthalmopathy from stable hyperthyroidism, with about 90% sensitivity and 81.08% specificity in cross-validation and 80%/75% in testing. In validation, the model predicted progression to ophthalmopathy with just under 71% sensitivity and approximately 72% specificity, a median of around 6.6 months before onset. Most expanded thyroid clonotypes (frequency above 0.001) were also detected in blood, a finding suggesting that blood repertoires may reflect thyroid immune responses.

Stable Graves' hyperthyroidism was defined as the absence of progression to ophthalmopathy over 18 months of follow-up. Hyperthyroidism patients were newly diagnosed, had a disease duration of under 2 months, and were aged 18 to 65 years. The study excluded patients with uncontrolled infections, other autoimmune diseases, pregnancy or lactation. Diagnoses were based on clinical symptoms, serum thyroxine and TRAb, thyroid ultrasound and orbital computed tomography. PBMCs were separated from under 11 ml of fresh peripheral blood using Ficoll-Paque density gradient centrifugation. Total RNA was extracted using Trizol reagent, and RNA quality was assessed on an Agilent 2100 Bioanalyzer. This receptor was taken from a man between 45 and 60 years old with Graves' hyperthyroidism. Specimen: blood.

The DNA sequence reads TGTGCCAGCAGTAATTCTTGGGGGGTAAGCACTGAAGCTTTCTTT. This gives the protein CASSNSWGVSTEAFF. The sequence is built from TRBV27 and TRBJ1-1; the D gene is perhaps TRBD1, on 5 matching bases. From its cysteine to its phenylalanine, the CDR3 spans 15 amino acids. Just CDR3 DNA is preserved here, 45 bases in frame from base 1. V gives up 5 bases and J gives up 4 bases, and the segment between their germline ends measures 17 bases. The germline V gene (reference sequence) specifies MNHEY as CDR1 and SMNVEV as CDR2.